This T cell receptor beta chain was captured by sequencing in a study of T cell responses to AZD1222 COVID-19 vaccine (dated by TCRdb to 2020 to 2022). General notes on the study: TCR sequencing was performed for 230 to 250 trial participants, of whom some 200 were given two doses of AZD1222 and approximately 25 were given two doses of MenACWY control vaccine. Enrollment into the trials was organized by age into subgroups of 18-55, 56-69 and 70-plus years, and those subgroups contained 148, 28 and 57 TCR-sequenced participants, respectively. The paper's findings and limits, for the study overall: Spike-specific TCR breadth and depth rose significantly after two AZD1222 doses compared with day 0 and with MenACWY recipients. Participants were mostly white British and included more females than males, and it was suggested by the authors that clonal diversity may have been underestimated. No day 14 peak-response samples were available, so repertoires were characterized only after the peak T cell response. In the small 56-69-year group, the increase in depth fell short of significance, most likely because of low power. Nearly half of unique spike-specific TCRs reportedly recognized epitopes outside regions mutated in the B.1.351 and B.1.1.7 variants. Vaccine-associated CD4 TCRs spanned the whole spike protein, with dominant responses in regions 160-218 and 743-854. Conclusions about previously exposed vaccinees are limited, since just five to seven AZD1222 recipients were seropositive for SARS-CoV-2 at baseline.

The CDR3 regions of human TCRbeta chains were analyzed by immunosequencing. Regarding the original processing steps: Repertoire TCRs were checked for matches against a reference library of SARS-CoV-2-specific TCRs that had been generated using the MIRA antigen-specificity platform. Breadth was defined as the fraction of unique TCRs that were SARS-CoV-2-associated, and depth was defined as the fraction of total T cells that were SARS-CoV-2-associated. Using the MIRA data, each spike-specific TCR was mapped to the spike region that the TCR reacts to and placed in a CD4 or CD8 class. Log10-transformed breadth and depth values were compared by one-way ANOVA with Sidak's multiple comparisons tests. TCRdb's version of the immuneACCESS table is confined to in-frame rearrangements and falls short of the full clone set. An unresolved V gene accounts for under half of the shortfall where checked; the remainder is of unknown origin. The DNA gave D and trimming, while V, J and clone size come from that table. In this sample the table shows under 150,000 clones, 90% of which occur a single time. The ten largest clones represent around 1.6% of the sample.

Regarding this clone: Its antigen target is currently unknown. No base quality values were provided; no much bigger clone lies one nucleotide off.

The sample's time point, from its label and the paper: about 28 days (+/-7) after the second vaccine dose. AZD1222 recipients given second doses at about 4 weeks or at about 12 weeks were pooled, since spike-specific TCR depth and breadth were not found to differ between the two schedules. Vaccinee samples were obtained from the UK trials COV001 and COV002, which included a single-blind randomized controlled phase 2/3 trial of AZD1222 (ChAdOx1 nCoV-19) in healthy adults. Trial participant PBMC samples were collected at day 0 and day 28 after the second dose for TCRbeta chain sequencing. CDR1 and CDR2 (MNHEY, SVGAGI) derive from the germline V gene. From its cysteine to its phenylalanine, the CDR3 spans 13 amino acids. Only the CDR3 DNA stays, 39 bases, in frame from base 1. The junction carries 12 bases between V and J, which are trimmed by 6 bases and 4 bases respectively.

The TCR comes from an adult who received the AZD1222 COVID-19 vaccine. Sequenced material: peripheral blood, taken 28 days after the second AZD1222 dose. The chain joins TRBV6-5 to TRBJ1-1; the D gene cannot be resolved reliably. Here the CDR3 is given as CASSANGFTEAFF. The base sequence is TGTGCCAGCAGCGCCAATGGGTTCACTGAAGCTTTCTTT.